The text below deals with one T cell receptor beta chain. Antigen unknown. This record comes from a study of beta chain features in type 1 diabetes. Study background: Age, gender, cell numbers and subset yield matched between patients and controls.

Of the isolated RNA, all was reverse transcribed, and so the sequenced material was expressed TCRB transcripts. Sequencing was performed with immunoSEQ multiplex PCR; in TCRdb, only in-frame clones are kept and a portion is missing. The sample has 330,000 or so clones; roughly 12% are singletons. General observations from the study: Among patients with Type 1 diabetes, TCRB CDR3s were moderately but significantly shorter in every one of the four CD4+ subsets. Among patients, naive, central memory and Treg TCRB repertoires appeared more similar than among healthy donors.

The sequenced sample was naive CD4+ T cells from blood. The TCR originated in a woman between 18 and 29 years old with type 1 diabetes.

The CDR3 nucleotides read TGTGCCAGCAGTCTCGACAGGCTGAGCTCCTACGAGCAGTACTTC. This codes for CASSLDRLSSYEQYF. This sequence joins TRBV27 and TRBJ2-7; TRBD1 might be the D (6 bases). This CDR3 has 15 amino acids. Germline V CDR1 and CDR2: MNHEY, SMNVEV (reference sequence). V gave up 5 bases and J gave up 0 bases, with 14 bases separating them.